The clone carrying this TCR beta chain was observed a few times. 13 Jbeta primers and 60 Vbeta primers were used for the PCR. Sequencing was performed with immunoSEQ multiplex PCR; in TCRdb, only in-frame clones are kept and a portion is missing. The sample lists 90,000 to 150,000 clones, over 75% occurring once. Germline values: CDR1 SQVTM, CDR2 ANQGSEA. CDR3 length: 13 amino acids. V was pared by 6 bases and J by 1 base, with 12 bases between. This record belongs to a study of cytomegalovirus exposure and HLA in healthy donors. The chain recombines TRBV29-1 with TRBJ1-2, with D unresolved. The specimen was PBMCs. The receptor was isolated from a woman aged 18-29 years in good health and CMV-seronegative. CDR3 sequence (DNA): TGCAGCGTCCGACCCCAGGATAACTATGGCTACACCTTC. Translated: CSVRPQDNYGYTF.